This is a list of T cell receptor beta chains from one sample in a study of beta chain features in type 1 diabetes. The method was immunoSEQ multiplex PCR; TCRdb's version includes in-frame clones alone and lacks a portion of them. The table lists approximately 600,000 clones, around 12% of them singletons. The sample taken for sequencing was naive CD4+ T cells from blood. These receptors all stem from a man aged 25-45 years with type 1 diabetes. Each CDR3 is given with its conserved first and last residue. Fields, in order: J gene, V gene, D gene, clone size, CDR3 DNA, CDR3 protein. D genes are given only for firm matches. Rows may omit the clone size; those that give it use once, few, many or a size class.

j_gene: TRBJ2-3; v_gene: TRBV6-4; d_gene: .; abundance: .; CDR3nt: TGTGCCAGCAGTGAACAGGGAAGCACAGATACGCAGTATTTT; CDR3aa: CASSEQGSTDTQYF
j_gene: TRBJ2-3; v_gene: TRBV28; d_gene: .; abundance: .; CDR3nt: TGTGCCAGCATTTTGAGTGGCACAGATACGCAGTATTTT; CDR3aa: CASILSGTDTQYF
j_gene: TRBJ2-5; v_gene: TRBV28; d_gene: TRBD1; abundance: .; CDR3nt: TGTGCCAGCAGTACAGGGGAATACCAAGAGACCCAGTACTTC; CDR3aa: CASSTGEYQETQYF
j_gene: TRBJ1-4; v_gene: TRBV29-1; d_gene: .; abundance: few; CDR3nt: TGCAGCGTCTCAGGTTTCGGAGAAAAACTGTTTTTT; CDR3aa: CSVSGFGEKLFF
j_gene: TRBJ1-2; v_gene: TRBV29-1; d_gene: .; abundance: .; CDR3nt: TGCAGCGTTGGGGCAGAGAGGAATGGCTACACCTTC; CDR3aa: CSVGAERNGYTF
j_gene: TRBJ1-1; v_gene: TRBV9; d_gene: TRBD1; abundance: .; CDR3nt: TGTGCCAGCAGCGTAGGGGGACAGAGTGGCATGAACACTGAAGCTTTCTTT; CDR3aa: CASSVGGQSGMNTEAFF
j_gene: TRBJ2-2; v_gene: TRBV7-8; d_gene: .; abundance: .; CDR3nt: TGTGCCAGCAGCTTAGTGGCTAAAGCGAACACCGGGGAGCTGTTTTTT; CDR3aa: CASSLVAKANTGELFF
j_gene: TRBJ2-7; v_gene: TRBV7-2; d_gene: .; abundance: .; CDR3nt: TGTGCCAGCAGCCCTAGCAGAGATTACGAGCAGTACTTC; CDR3aa: CASSPSRDYEQYF
j_gene: TRBJ1-6; v_gene: TRBV7-9; d_gene: .; abundance: few; CDR3nt: TGTGCCAGCAGCGAGAACAGGGAATCACCCCTCCACTTT; CDR3aa: CASSENRESPLHF
j_gene: TRBJ2-2; v_gene: TRBV7-9; d_gene: .; abundance: few; CDR3nt: TGTGCCAGCAGCCTCCAGGGTTACGGGGAGCTGTTTTTT; CDR3aa: CASSLQGYGELFF
j_gene: TRBJ2-6; v_gene: TRBV30; d_gene: TRBD2; abundance: .; CDR3nt: TGTGCCTGGAGTCGGCCTGGGCTAGCGGGGGTGTCTGGGGCCAACGTCCTGACTTTC; CDR3aa: CAWSRPGLAGVSGANVLTF
j_gene: TRBJ2-7; v_gene: TRBV13; d_gene: TRBD1; abundance: .; CDR3nt: TGTGCCAGCAGCCCCGGACAGGATAACGGCGAGCAGTACTTC; CDR3aa: CASSPGQDNGEQYF
j_gene: TRBJ1-4; v_gene: TRBV18; d_gene: .; abundance: .; CDR3nt: TGTGCCAGCTCACCAATTGAAGGAGTTGAGGCGTTTTTT; CDR3aa: CASSPIEGVEAFF
j_gene: TRBJ1-1; v_gene: TRBV6-4; d_gene: .; abundance: few; CDR3nt: TGTGCCAGCACCCCGGACAGCGGGGTGACTGAAGCTTTCTTT; CDR3aa: CASTPDSGVTEAFF
j_gene: TRBJ2-1; v_gene: TRBV28; d_gene: TRBD2; abundance: .; CDR3nt: TGTGCCAGCAGACCAGGCACCGGGGAGGGAAAAATGAATGAGCAGTTCTTC; CDR3aa: CASRPGTGEGKMNEQFF
j_gene: TRBJ2-1; v_gene: TRBV9; d_gene: .; abundance: .; CDR3nt: TGTGCCAGCAGCGTATTAGGGCTAGCACGAGGCAATGAGCAGTTCTTC; CDR3aa: CASSVLGLARGNEQFF
j_gene: TRBJ1-1; v_gene: TRBV27; d_gene: TRBD1; abundance: few; CDR3nt: TGTGCCAGCAGTTCTGCCCAGGGGGTTACTGAAGCTTTCTTT; CDR3aa: CASSSAQGVTEAFF
j_gene: TRBJ1-5; v_gene: TRBV30; d_gene: .; abundance: .; CDR3nt: TGTGCCTGGAGTTCTCAGGGTGCCCAGCCCCAGCATTTT; CDR3aa: CAWSSQGAQPQHF
j_gene: TRBJ2-3; v_gene: TRBV2; d_gene: .; abundance: few; CDR3nt: TGTGCCAGCAGCCCAGAGGGCGGCGTAGGAGATACGCAGTATTTT; CDR3aa: CASSPEGGVGDTQYF
j_gene: TRBJ1-6; v_gene: TRBV4-2; d_gene: TRBD1; abundance: few; CDR3nt: TGTGCCAGCAGCCAACTGGGACAGGGGATAGTTTCACCCCTCCACTTT; CDR3aa: CASSQLGQGIVSPLHF
j_gene: TRBJ2-1; v_gene: TRBV10-2; d_gene: .; abundance: .; CDR3nt: TGCGCCAGCAGTGAGCCTCCGACAGTTTTTCAGTTCTTC; CDR3aa: CASSEPPTVFQFF
j_gene: TRBJ2-5; v_gene: TRBV5-6; d_gene: .; abundance: few; CDR3nt: TGTGCCAGCACCCTCGGCAGGTTCCAAGAGACCCAGTACTTC; CDR3aa: CASTLGRFQETQYF
j_gene: TRBJ1-2; v_gene: TRBV5-1; d_gene: .; abundance: few; CDR3nt: TGCGCCAGCAGCTTGGAGGGAGCGAACTATGGCTACACCTTC; CDR3aa: CASSLEGANYGYTF
j_gene: TRBJ2-3; v_gene: TRBV29-1; d_gene: TRBD1; abundance: few; CDR3nt: TGCAGCGTGGCTCGACAGGGCGGCACAGATACGCAGTATTTT; CDR3aa: CSVARQGGTDTQYF
j_gene: TRBJ2-7; v_gene: TRBV7-9; d_gene: TRBD1; abundance: few; CDR3nt: TGTGCCAGCAGCCCCTTGACAGGGGAGGTCGCCTACGAGCAGTACTTC; CDR3aa: CASSPLTGEVAYEQYF
j_gene: TRBJ1-4; v_gene: TRBV19; d_gene: .; abundance: .; CDR3nt: TGTGCCAGTAGTGTTCGACAGGAAAATGAAAAACTGTTTTTT; CDR3aa: CASSVRQENEKLFF
j_gene: TRBJ2-7; v_gene: TRBV7-2; d_gene: .; abundance: few; CDR3nt: TGTGCCAGCAGCGCCAGTGCACGAGGGCCCTACGAGCAGTACTTC; CDR3aa: CASSASARGPYEQYF
j_gene: TRBJ2-5; v_gene: TRBV6-5; d_gene: TRBD1; abundance: few; CDR3nt: TGTGCCAGCAGTTGGGACAGGGAGACGGAGACCCAGTACTTC; CDR3aa: CASSWDRETETQYF
j_gene: TRBJ2-1; v_gene: TRBV19; d_gene: TRBD2; abundance: .; CDR3nt: TGTGCCAGTAGTACGAGCGGGGGCACCAACAATGAGCAGTTCTTC; CDR3aa: CASSTSGGTNNEQFF
j_gene: TRBJ1-2; v_gene: TRBV7-8; d_gene: .; abundance: few; CDR3nt: TGTGCCAGCAGCTATGACCATACCGAGGACTACACCTTC; CDR3aa: CASSYDHTEDYTF
j_gene: TRBJ1-3; v_gene: TRBV12-2; d_gene: .; abundance: few; CDR3nt: TGTGCAAGTCGCCCACCGGGGCCGGGACAGCGACTTGGAAACACCATATATTTT; CDR3aa: CASRPPGPGQRLGNTIYF
j_gene: TRBJ2-2; v_gene: TRBV4-3; d_gene: TRBD1; abundance: few; CDR3nt: TGCGCCAGCAGCCAAGTAGGTCGCGGACAGGGGTCGGCCGGGGAGCTGTTTTTT; CDR3aa: CASSQVGRGQGSAGELFF
j_gene: TRBJ1-4; v_gene: TRBV5-6; d_gene: .; abundance: few; CDR3nt: TGTGCCAGCAGCTTCCCTGATGGGAAACTGTTTTTT; CDR3aa: CASSFPDGKLFF
j_gene: TRBJ2-7; v_gene: TRBV19; d_gene: .; abundance: .; CDR3nt: TGTGCCAGTAGTCCTCGACAGTCCTACGAGCAGTACTTC; CDR3aa: CASSPRQSYEQYF
j_gene: TRBJ1-4; v_gene: TRBV4-2; d_gene: .; abundance: .; CDR3nt: TGTGCCAGCAGCCAAGATGTAGGTTTTGGTGAAAAACTGTTTTTT; CDR3aa: CASSQDVGFGEKLFF
j_gene: TRBJ1-2; v_gene: TRBV10-1; d_gene: .; abundance: few; CDR3nt: TGCGCCAGCAGTGGGACTGGAGGCTATGGCTACACCTTC; CDR3aa: CASSGTGGYGYTF
j_gene: TRBJ2-7; v_gene: TRBV28; d_gene: TRBD2; abundance: .; CDR3nt: TGTGCCAGCAGTTTATGGGGCCGGGTGTCTAGCGGGCGCTACGAGCAGTACTTC; CDR3aa: CASSLWGRVSSGRYEQYF
j_gene: TRBJ2-7; v_gene: TRBV10-3; d_gene: TRBD1; abundance: .; CDR3nt: TGTGCCATCAGCGGACAGGGCTACGAGCAGTACTTC; CDR3aa: CAISGQGYEQYF
j_gene: TRBJ1-5; v_gene: TRBV12-5; d_gene: .; abundance: .; CDR3nt: TGTGCTAGTGGTTCCAGTAGCAATCAGCCCCAGCATTTT; CDR3aa: CASGSSSNQPQHF
j_gene: TRBJ1-5; v_gene: TRBV19; d_gene: .; abundance: .; CDR3nt: TGTGCCAGTAGTATAGGAGACGGTAATCAGCCCCAGCATTTT; CDR3aa: CASSIGDGNQPQHF
j_gene: TRBJ2-3; v_gene: TRBV29-1; d_gene: .; abundance: few; CDR3nt: TGCAGCGTTGAAGATCGGAAAGGCAGGGGAGCGCAGTATTTT; CDR3aa: CSVEDRKGRGAQYF
j_gene: TRBJ2-1; v_gene: TRBV28; d_gene: TRBD2; abundance: few; CDR3nt: TGTGCCAGCAGTTTTAGCGGGAGGAGCTCCTACAATGAGCAGTTCTTC; CDR3aa: CASSFSGRSSYNEQFF
j_gene: TRBJ1-3; v_gene: TRBV4-3; d_gene: TRBD1; abundance: .; CDR3nt: TGCGCCAGCAGCCACGACAGGGGAATAGCCTCTGGAAACACCATATATTTT; CDR3aa: CASSHDRGIASGNTIYF
j_gene: TRBJ2-5; v_gene: TRBV9; d_gene: .; abundance: .; CDR3nt: TGTGCCAGCAGCGGCCTACAGGGAGGCCTGCGAGAGACCCAGTACTTC; CDR3aa: CASSGLQGGLRETQYF
j_gene: TRBJ2-3; v_gene: TRBV29-1; d_gene: .; abundance: few; CDR3nt: TGCAGCGTCATAGGACACGATTCGAGCACAGATACGCAGTATTTT; CDR3aa: CSVIGHDSSTDTQYF
j_gene: TRBJ2-5; v_gene: TRBV11-3; d_gene: TRBD1; abundance: .; CDR3nt: TGTGCCAGCACGGGACAGGGTAAAGAGACCCAGTACTTC; CDR3aa: CASTGQGKETQYF
j_gene: TRBJ1-6; v_gene: TRBV30; d_gene: TRBD1; abundance: few; CDR3nt: TGTGCCTGGCGCTCGCCGGGACAGACATTTTCACCCCTCCACTTT; CDR3aa: CAWRSPGQTFSPLHF
j_gene: TRBJ1-5; v_gene: TRBV4-3; d_gene: .; abundance: .; CDR3nt: TGCGCCAGCAGCCCCGACGTGGGGGGCCGCAATCAGCCCCAGCATTTT; CDR3aa: CASSPDVGGRNQPQHF
j_gene: TRBJ2-1; v_gene: TRBV7-3; d_gene: TRBD1; abundance: few; CDR3nt: TGTGCCAGCAGCTTATTACAGGGGGTTGACAATGAGCAGTTCTTC; CDR3aa: CASSLLQGVDNEQFF
j_gene: TRBJ2-6; v_gene: TRBV6-1; d_gene: .; abundance: .; CDR3nt: TGTGCCACATTACCCTCTGGGGCCAACGTCCTGACTTTC; CDR3aa: CATLPSGANVLTF
j_gene: TRBJ2-5; v_gene: TRBV7-8; d_gene: TRBD1; abundance: once; CDR3nt: TGTGCCAGCAGCCTTGATGTGGGGACAGGGGTACAAGAGACCCAGTACTTC; CDR3aa: CASSLDVGTGVQETQYF
j_gene: TRBJ2-1; v_gene: TRBV5-6; d_gene: .; abundance: few; CDR3nt: TGTGCCAGCAGCTTGAAAAGGTACGAGCAGTTCTTC; CDR3aa: CASSLKRYEQFF
j_gene: TRBJ1-6; v_gene: TRBV10-2; d_gene: .; abundance: .; CDR3nt: TGCGCCAGCAGTGAGTCAGGGGAAGGGACACCCCTCCACTTT; CDR3aa: CASSESGEGTPLHF